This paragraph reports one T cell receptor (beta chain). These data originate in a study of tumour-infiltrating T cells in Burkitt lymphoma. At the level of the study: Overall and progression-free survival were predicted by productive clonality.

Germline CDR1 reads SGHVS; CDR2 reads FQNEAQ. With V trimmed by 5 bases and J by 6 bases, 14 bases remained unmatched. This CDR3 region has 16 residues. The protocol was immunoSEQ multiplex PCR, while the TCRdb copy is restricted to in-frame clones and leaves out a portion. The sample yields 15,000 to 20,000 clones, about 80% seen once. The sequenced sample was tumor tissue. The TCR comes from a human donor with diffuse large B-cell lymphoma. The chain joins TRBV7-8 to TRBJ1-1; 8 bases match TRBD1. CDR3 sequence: CASSPIARTGYSEAFF. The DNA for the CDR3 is TGTGCCAGCAGCCCCATTGCCCGGACAGGGTACTCTGAAGCTTTCTTT.